This TCR beta chain was profiled in a study of cytomegalovirus exposure and HLA in healthy donors. Findings of the study overall: Serostatus for CMV was the only available immune exposure information. As confirmed in vitro, a few CMV-associated chains were specific for CMV antigens.

With 60 Vbeta and 13 Jbeta primers, the PCR was carried out. The repertoire was sequenced with immunoSEQ multiplex PCR; TCRdb's copy has only in-frame clones and lacks some. The sample gives under 200,000 clones, around 84% of which show up once; around 1.7% is in the top ten. CDR1 is MDHEN and CDR2 is SYDVKM in the germline V gene. This CDR3 spans 14 amino acids. After removal of 7 bases from V and 3 bases from J, the junction contained 8 bases not matched to a gene. Concerning this clone: Its antigen is still unknown.

Donors were ostensibly healthy at sampling, although undocumented immune exposures were probable. The source material was PBMCs. This TCR came from a woman younger than 35 in good health and CMV-seronegative. This chain uses TRBV28 with TRBJ2-7, with TRBD1 identical over 8 bases. CDR3 amino acids: CASKVGTGGYEQYF. The CDR3 DNA follows: TGTGCCAGCAAAGTGGGGACAGGCGGCTACGAGCAGTACTTC.